One sample yielded the 13 T cell receptor beta chains listed below, sequenced in a study of identical twins. Via MiXCR, TCRdb re-called the 5' RACE reads, giving one row per CDR3 protein. This sample yields roughly 690,000 distinct CDR3 sequences, of which 6.1% are seen a single time; roughly 2% belongs to the top ten. The sample consisted of naive T cells sorted from blood. The receptors were gathered from a man younger than 35 in good health.

The chain recombines TRBV29-1 with TRBJ2-4; D call uncertain. Germline V CDR1 and CDR2: SQVTM, ANQGSEA. Trimming cost V 0 bases and J 7 bases, with 16 bases left between them. The CDR3 extends over 15 amino acids. CDR3 amino acids: CSVEDREGRVNIQYF. In DNA, the CDR3 is TGCAGCGTTGAAGATCGAGAAGGTCGGGTGAACATTCAGTACTTC.

Many counts were recorded for this clonotype. This rearrangement joins TRBV7-9 to TRBJ1-1, with D perhaps matching TRBD1 (5 bases). CDR3 length equals 14 residues. CDR1 is SEHNR, CDR2 FQNEAQ, per germline (reference sequence). Trimming took off 0 bases at V and 5 bases at J, with 10 bases between the two ends. DNA for the CDR3: TGTGCCAGCAGCTTAGCGATGGGGGGGACTGAAGCTTTCTTT. Protein sequence: CASSLAMGGTEAFF.

The chain joins TRBV7-2 to TRBJ1-4, with D unclear. The CDR3 is 12 amino acids. Germline V CDR1 and CDR2: SGHTA, FQGNSA. Trimming stripped 2 bases from V and 7 bases from J, with 5 bases between. CDR3 loop: CASSLMGEKLFF. In nucleotides, the CDR3 is TGTGCCAGCAGCTTAATGGGTGAAAAACTGTTTTTT.

The chain is built from TRBV6-1 and TRBJ1-6; TRBD1 matches 7 bases. The germline V gene encodes CDR1 MNHNS and CDR2 SASEGT. This CDR3 comprises 14 residues. Losses at the gene ends were 7 bases for V and 7 bases for J; bases not matched to a gene: 7. CDR3 loop: CASTVGQMNSPLHF. DNA for the CDR3: TGTGCCAGCACCGTGGGACAGATGAATTCACCCCTCCACTTT.

This clonotype occurred many times. This rearrangement joins TRBV11-2 to TRBJ2-4, with D tentatively TRBD1 (5 bases). CDR1 and CDR2 (germline): SGHAT, FQNNGV. V dropped 4 bases and J dropped 8 bases, with 15 bases sitting between them. This CDR3 has 14 amino acids. CDR3: CASSSGPQGDIQYF. For the CDR3, the DNA is TGTGCCAGCAGCTCAGGACCACAAGGGGACATTCAGTACTTC.

The chain recombines TRBV6-1 with TRBJ1-1; D is unresolved. CDR1 and CDR2 (germline): MNHNS, SASEGT. CDR3 length: 12 residues. DNA of the CDR3: TGTTCCTTAAAAGGAATATACACTGAAGCTTTCTTT. Its protein is CSLKGIYTEAFF.

This clonotype was counted many times. The chain employs TRBV7-9 and TRBJ2-3; 10 nucleotides agree with TRBD2. J lost 2 bases, V lost 4 bases, and 6 bases had no gene match. CDR1 and CDR2 (germline): SEHNR, FQNEAQ (reference sequence). The CDR3 totals 16 residues. CDR3 residues: CASSSLAGVTTDTQYF. The CDR3 DNA reads as TGTGCCAGCAGCTCCCTAGCGGGAGTAACCACAGATACGCAGTATTTT.

This sequence joins TRBV18 and TRBJ2-2; 9 positions agree with TRBD1. The CDR3 consists of 16 residues. V gave up 0 bases and J gave up 7 bases; unmatched junction bases: 6. The germline V gene has CDR1 KGHSH and CDR2 LQKENI. In DNA form, the CDR3 reads TGTGCCAGCTCACCACCTTCACAGGGGGCAAGCGGGGAGCTGTTTTTT. Amino acid sequence: CASSPPSQGASGELFF.

This clonotype was observed many times. V and J are TRBV12-5 and TRBJ2-1, with D possibly TRBD1 on 6 matching bases. This CDR3 has 14 amino acids. Per the germline V gene, CDR1 is LGHNT and CDR2 is FRNRAP. V was pared by 2 bases and J by 6 bases, with 11 bases between. DNA of the CDR3: TGTGCTAGTGGTTTGCTCGGGACACCCAATGAGCAGTTCTTC. Translating it yields CASGLLGTPNEQFF.

The table lists this clonotype with many counts. At one end the junction does not follow the germline gene, possibly because of a read error. The rearrangement joins TRBV29-1 to TRBJ1-1, with unresolved D. CDR1 SQVTM and CDR2 ANQGSEA come from the germline V gene. The length of the CDR3 is 13 residues. CDR3 sequence (DNA): TGCAGCGTTCTTAAACCCTTGAACACTGAGGCTTTCTTT. The encoded protein is CSVLKPLNTEAFF.

This clonotype appeared a few times. The rearrangement links TRBV7-9 to TRBJ2-1, with 10 bases aligning to TRBD2. The CDR3 is made up of 16 amino acids. V shed 5 bases and J 4 bases; nucleotides not matched to a gene: 8. Germline loops: CDR1 SEHNR, CDR2 FQNEAQ (reference sequence). The CDR3 nucleotides read TGTGCCAGCAGCCCACCGTTAGCGGGAGGTTACAATGAGCAGTTCTTC. It specifies CASSPPLAGGYNEQFF. Drawing the rest from reference TRBV7-9 and TRBJ2-1, the complete variable domain is DTGVSQNPRHKITKRGQNVTFRCDPISEHNRLYWYRQTLGQGPEFLTYFQNEAQLEKSRLLSDRFSAERPKGSFSTLEIQRTEQGDSAMYLCASSPPLAGGYNEQFFGPGTRLTVL.

This clonotype was seen repeatedly, ten times or more. The genes are TRBV11-2 and TRBJ2-3; D uncertain. The CDR3 totals 12 residues. V was shortened by 5 bases and J by 5 bases, with 8 bases between the two germline ends. The germline gives CDR1 SGHAT, CDR2 FQNNGV. The CDR3 spells CASSPTGDTQYF. The CDR3 DNA sequence: TGTGCCAGCAGCCCCACTGGAGATACGCAGTATTTT.

This clonotype has a count of ten or more. The V gene is TRBV20-1, the J gene TRBJ2-1; 9 bases are shared with TRBD2. CDR1 DFQATT and CDR2 SNEGSKA come from the germline V gene (reference sequence). The CDR3 has 15 amino acids. V trimming: 5 bases; J trimming: 0 bases; junction bases outside the gene matches: 5. CDR3 coding DNA: TGCAGTGCTCATGGACTAGCGAGCTCCTACAATGAGCAGTTCTTC. Protein product: CSAHGLASSYNEQFF.